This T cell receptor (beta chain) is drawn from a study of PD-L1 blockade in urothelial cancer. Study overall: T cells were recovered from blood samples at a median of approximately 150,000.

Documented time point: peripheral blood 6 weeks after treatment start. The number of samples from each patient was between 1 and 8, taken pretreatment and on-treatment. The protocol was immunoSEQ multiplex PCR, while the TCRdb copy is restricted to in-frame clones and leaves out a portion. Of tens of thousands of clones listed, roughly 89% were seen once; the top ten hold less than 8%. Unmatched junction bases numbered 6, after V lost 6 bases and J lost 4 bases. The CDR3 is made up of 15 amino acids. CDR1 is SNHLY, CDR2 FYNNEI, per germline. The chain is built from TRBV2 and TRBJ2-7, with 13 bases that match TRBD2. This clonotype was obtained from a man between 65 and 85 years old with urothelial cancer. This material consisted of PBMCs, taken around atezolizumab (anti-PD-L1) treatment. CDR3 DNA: TGTGCCAGCAGGGGAGGACTAGCGGGAGTTTACGAGCAGTACTTC. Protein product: CASRGGLAGVYEQYF. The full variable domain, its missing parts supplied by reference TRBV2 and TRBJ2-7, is EPEVTQTPSHQVTQMGQEVILRCVPISNHLYFYWYRQILGQKVEFLVSFYNNEISEKSEIFDDQFSVERPDGSNFTLKIRSTKLEDSAMYFCASRGGLAGVYEQYFGPGTRLTVT.